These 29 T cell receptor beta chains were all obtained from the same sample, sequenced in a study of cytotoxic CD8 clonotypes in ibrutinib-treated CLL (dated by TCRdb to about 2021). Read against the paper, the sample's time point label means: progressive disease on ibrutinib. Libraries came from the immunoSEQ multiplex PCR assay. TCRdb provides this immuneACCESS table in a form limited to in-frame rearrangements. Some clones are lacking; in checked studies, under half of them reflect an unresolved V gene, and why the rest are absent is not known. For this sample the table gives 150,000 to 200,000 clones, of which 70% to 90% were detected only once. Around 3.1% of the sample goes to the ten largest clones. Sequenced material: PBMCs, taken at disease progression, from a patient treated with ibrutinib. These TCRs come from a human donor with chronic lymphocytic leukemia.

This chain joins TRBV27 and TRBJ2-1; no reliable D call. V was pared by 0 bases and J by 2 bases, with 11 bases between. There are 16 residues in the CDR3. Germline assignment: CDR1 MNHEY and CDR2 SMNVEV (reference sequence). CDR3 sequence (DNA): TGTGCCAGCAGTTTATCAGCCTTTGTCACCTACAATGAGCAGTTCTTC. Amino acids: CASSLSAFVTYNEQFF.

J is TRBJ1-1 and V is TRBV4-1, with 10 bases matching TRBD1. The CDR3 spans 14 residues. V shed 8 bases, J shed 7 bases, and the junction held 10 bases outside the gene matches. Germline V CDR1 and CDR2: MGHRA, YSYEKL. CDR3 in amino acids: CASGTTGGRVEAFF. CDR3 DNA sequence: TGCGCCAGCGGAACGACAGGGGGCAGAGTTGAAGCTTTCTTT.

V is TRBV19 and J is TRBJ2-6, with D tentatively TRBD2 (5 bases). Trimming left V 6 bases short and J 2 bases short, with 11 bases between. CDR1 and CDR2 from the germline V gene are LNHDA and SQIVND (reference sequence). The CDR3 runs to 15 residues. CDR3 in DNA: TGTGCCAGTAGCCTCCGCGGGCCTGGGGCCAACGTCCTGACTTTC. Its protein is CASSLRGPGANVLTF.

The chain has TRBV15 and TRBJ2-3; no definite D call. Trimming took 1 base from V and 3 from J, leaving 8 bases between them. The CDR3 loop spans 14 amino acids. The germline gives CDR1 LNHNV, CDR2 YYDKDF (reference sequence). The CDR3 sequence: CATSRGLGTDTQYF. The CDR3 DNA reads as TGTGCCACCAGCAGAGGCTTGGGTACAGATACGCAGTATTTT.

CDR3 loop: CASSLGQNLAKNIQYF. In nucleotides, the CDR3 is TGCGCCAGCAGCTTGGGACAGAACCTAGCCAAAAACATTCAGTACTTC. The genes are TRBV5-1 and TRBJ2-4, with TRBD1 as a possible D gene (5 bases). The length of the CDR3 is 16 residues. The ends were cut back, 0 bases at V and 0 bases at J, with 10 bases in the middle. Germline assignment: CDR1 SGHRS and CDR2 YFSETQ. The full variable domain, rest sourced from reference TRBV5-1 and TRBJ2-4, is KAGVTQTPRYLIKTRGQQVTLSCSPISGHRSVSWYQQTPGQGLQFLFEYFSETQRNKGNFPGRFSGRQFSNSRSEMNVSTLELGDSALYLCASSLGQNLAKNIQYFGAGTRLSVL.

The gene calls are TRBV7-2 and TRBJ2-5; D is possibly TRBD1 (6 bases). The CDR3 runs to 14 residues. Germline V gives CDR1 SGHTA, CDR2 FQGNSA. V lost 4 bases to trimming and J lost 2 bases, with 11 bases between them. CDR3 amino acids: CASSSQGEQETQYF. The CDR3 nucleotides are TGTGCCAGCAGCTCACAGGGAGAGCAAGAGACCCAGTACTTC.

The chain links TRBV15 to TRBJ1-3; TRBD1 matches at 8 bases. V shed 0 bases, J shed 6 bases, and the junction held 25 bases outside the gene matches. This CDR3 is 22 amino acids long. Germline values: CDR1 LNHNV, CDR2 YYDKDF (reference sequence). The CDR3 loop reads CATSRESLIPRPPGGAVNTIYF. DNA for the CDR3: TGTGCCACCAGCAGAGAGAGCTTGATCCCGCGGCCCCCAGGGGGCGCGGTAAACACCATATATTTT. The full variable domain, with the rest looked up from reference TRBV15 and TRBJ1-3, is DAMVIQNPRYQVTQFGKPVTLSCSQTLNHNVMYWYQQKSSQAPKLLFHYYDKDFNNEADTPDNFQSRRPNTSFCFLDIRSPGLGDTAMYLCATSRESLIPRPPGGAVNTIYFGEGSWLTVV.

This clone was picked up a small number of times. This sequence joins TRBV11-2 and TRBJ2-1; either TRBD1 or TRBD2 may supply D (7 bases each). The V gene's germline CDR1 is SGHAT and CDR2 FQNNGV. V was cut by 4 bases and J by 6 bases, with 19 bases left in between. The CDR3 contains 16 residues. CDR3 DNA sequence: TGTGCCAGCAGCTCAAGGGGGCGGGGGACAGTCAATGAGCAGTTCTTC. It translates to CASSSRGRGTVNEQFF.

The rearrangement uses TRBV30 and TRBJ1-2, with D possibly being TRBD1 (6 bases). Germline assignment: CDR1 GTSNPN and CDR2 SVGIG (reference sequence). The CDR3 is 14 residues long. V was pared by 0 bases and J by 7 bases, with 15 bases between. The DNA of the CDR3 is TGTGCCTGGAGTGTACTGAGGGGGAGGATTGGCTACACCTTC. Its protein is CAWSVLRGRIGYTF.

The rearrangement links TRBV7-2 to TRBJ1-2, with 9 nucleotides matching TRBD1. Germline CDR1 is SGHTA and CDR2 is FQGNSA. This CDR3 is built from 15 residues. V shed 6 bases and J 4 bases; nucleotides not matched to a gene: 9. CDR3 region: CASRSPGQGVYGYTF. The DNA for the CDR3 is TGTGCCAGCAGATCACCGGGACAGGGTGTCTATGGCTACACCTTC.

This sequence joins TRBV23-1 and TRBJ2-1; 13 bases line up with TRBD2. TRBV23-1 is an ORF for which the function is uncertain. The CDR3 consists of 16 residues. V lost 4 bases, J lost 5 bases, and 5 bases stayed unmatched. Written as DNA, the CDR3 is TGCGCCAGCAGTCCGGGGACTAGCGGGACTGACAATGAGCAGTTCTTC. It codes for CASSPGTSGTDNEQFF.

The CDR3 spells CASSPDRGNYEQYF. The CDR3 region has the DNA TGTGCCAGCAGCCCCGACAGGGGAAACTACGAGCAGTACTTC. V usage is TRBV9 and J usage is TRBJ2-7; 8 bases fit TRBD1. Germline trimming cut 4 bases from V and 3 bases from J; bases unmatched to any gene: 6. The CDR3 is 14 residues long. The germline V gene encodes CDR1 SGDLS and CDR2 YYNGEE.

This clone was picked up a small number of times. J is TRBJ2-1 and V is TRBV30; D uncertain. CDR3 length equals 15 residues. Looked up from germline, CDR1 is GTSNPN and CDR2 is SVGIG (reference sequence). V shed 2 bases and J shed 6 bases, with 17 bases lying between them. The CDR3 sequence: CAWSFGATPGNEQFF. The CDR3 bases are TGTGCCTGGAGTTTCGGCGCTACCCCGGGCAATGAGCAGTTCTTC.

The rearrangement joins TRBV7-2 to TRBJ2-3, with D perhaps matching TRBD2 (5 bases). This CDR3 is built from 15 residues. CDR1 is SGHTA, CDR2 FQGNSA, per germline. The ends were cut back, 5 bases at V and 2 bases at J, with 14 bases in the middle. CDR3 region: CASSQKAEYTDTQYF. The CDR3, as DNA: TGTGCCAGCAGCCAAAAAGCGGAATACACAGATACGCAGTATTTT.

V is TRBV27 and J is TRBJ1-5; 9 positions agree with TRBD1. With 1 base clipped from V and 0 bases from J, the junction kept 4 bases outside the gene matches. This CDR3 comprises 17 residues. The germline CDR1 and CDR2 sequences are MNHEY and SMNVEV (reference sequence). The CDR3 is CASSLLGTGNSNQPQHF. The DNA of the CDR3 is TGTGCCAGCAGTTTATTGGGGACAGGGAATAGCAATCAGCCCCAGCATTTT.

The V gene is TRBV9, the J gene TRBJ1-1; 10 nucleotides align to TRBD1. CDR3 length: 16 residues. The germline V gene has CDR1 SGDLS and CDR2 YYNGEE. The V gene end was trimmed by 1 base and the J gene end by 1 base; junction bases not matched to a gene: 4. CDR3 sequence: CASSVNRDRGNTEAFF. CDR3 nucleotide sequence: TGTGCCAGCAGCGTAAACCGGGACAGGGGGAACACTGAAGCTTTCTTT. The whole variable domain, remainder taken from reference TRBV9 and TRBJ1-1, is DSGVTQTPKHLITATGQRVTLRCSPRSGDLSVYWYQQSLDQGLQFLIQYYNGEERAKGNILERFSAQQFPDLHSELNLSSLELGDSALYFCASSVNRDRGNTEAFFGQGTRLTVV.

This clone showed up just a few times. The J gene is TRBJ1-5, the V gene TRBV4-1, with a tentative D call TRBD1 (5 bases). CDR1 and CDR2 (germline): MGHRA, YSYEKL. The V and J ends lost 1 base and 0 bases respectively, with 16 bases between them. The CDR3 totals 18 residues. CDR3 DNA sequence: TGCGCCAGCAGCCAAGTGCGAACTCACGGACATAGCAATCAGCCCCAGCATTTT. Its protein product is CASSQVRTHGHSNQPQHF.

The CDR3 loop is CASSQGPRDNEQFF. For the CDR3, the DNA is TGTGCCAGCAGCCAAGGTCCCAGAGACAATGAGCAGTTCTTC. The chain couples TRBV4-2 to TRBJ2-1; no clear D gene. The V and J ends lost 1 base and 5 bases respectively, with 9 bases between them. The CDR3 consists of 14 residues. Looked up from germline, CDR1 is LGHNA and CDR2 is YNFKEQ.

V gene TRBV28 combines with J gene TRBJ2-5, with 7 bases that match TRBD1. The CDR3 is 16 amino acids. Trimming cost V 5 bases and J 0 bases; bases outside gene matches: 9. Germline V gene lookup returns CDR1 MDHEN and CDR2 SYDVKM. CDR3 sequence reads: CASSVLTGTNQETQYF. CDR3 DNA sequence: TGTGCCAGCAGTGTGTTGACAGGGACAAACCAAGAGACCCAGTACTTC.

CDR3 nucleotides: TGCGCCAGCAGCTTGGCCCTAGCGGAAGAGACCCAGTACTTC. This translates into CASSLALAEETQYF. This rearrangement joins TRBV5-1 to TRBJ2-5, with 7 nucleotides matching TRBD2. Per the germline V gene, CDR1 is SGHRS and CDR2 is YFSETQ. The ends lost 0 bases at V and 3 bases at J; junction bases unmatched: 2. The CDR3 loop spans 14 amino acids. Looking up the rest from reference TRBV5-1 and TRBJ2-5 gives the full variable domain: KAGVTQTPRYLIKTRGQQVTLSCSPISGHRSVSWYQQTPGQGLQFLFEYFSETQRNKGNFPGRFSGRQFSNSRSEMNVSTLELGDSALYLCASSLALAEETQYFGPGTRLLVL.

CDR3 bases: TGCGCCAGCAGCTGGACAGGTAACACCGGGGAGCTGTTTTTT. Translation: CASSWTGNTGELFF. The V and J genes are TRBV5-1 and TRBJ2-2; TRBD1 agrees at 7 bases. CDR1 SGHRS and CDR2 YFSETQ come from the germline V gene. Trimming took 3 bases from V and 2 from J; bases not matched to a gene: 1. This CDR3 is 14 amino acids long.

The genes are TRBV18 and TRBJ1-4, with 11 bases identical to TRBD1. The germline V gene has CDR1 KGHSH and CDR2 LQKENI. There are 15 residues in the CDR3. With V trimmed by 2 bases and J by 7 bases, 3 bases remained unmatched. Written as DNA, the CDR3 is TGTGCCAGCTCACCAGGACAGGGGGCCAGTGAAAAACTGTTTTTT. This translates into CASSPGQGASEKLFF.

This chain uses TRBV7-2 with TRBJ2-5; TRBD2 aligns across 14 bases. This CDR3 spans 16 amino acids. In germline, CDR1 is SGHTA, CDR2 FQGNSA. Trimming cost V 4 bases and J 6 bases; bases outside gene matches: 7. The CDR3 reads CASSYGLAGGLQTQYF. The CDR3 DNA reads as TGTGCCAGCAGCTACGGACTAGCGGGAGGACTACAGACCCAGTACTTC.

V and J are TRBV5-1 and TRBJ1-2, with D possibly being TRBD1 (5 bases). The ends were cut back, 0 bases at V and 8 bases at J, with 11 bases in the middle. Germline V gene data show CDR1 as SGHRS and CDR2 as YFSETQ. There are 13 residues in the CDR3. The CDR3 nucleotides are TGCGCCAGCAGCTTGGCAGGGACGGGGGGCTACACCTTC. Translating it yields CASSLAGTGGYTF.

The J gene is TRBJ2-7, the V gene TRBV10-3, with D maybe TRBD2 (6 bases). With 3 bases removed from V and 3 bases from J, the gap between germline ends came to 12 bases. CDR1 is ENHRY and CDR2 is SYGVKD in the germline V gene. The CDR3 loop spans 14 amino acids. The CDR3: CAISDGRGVYEQYF. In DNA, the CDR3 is TGTGCCATCAGTGACGGGAGAGGGGTCTACGAGCAGTACTTC.

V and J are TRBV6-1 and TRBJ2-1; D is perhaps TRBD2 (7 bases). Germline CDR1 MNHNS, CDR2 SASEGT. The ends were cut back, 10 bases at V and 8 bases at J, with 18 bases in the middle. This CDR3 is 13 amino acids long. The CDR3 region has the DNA TGTGCCACGCGCCGGGGGGCCGGTGATGAGCAGTTCTTC. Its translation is CATRRGAGDEQFF.

The CDR3 spells CATSRGQGGNQPQHF. Here the CDR3 DNA reads TGTGCCACCAGCAGAGGTCAGGGTGGCAATCAGCCCCAGCATTTT. The chain joins TRBV15 to TRBJ1-5, with a tentative D call TRBD1 (5 bases). Deletions cut 1 base from V and 2 bases from J, with 9 bases between. CDR3 length: 15 residues. Germline CDR1 and CDR2: LNHNV and YYDKDF (reference sequence).

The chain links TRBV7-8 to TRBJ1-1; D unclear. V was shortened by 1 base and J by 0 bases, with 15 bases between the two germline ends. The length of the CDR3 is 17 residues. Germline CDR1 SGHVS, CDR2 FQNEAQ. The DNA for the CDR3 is TGTGCCAGCAGCTTAGTTTCACAGACTATCATGAACACTGAAGCTTTCTTT. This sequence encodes CASSLVSQTIMNTEAFF. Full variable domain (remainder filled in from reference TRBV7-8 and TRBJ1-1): GAGVSQSPRYKVAKRGQDVALRCDPISGHVSLFWYQQALGQGPEFLTYFQNEAQLDKSGLPSDRFFAERPEGSVSTLKIQRTQQEDSAVYLCASSLVSQTIMNTEAFFGQGTRLTVV.

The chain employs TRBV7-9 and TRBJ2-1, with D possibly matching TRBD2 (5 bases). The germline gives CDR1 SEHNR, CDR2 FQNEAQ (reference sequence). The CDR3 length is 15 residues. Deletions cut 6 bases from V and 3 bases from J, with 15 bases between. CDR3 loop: CASSSLPTIYNEQFF. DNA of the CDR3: TGTGCCAGCAGTTCTCTCCCGACTATCTACAATGAGCAGTTCTTC.